This TCR beta chain was recovered during a study of cytomegalovirus exposure and HLA in healthy donors (dated by TCRdb to between 2016 and 2019). With regard to the full study: In an earlier analysis of 587 of the donors, about 260 Gb of sequence data and 90 million to 130 million unique TCR beta sequences from some 170 million T cells were reported. Several DR-DQ haplotypes were treated as single units for association and clustering because of strong linkage in the cohort. All discovery cohort repertoires had been generated using a single sequencing platform. To study patterns of TCR occurrence, a later analysis re-analyzed previously published TCR beta repertoires from 650 to 750 donors and added high-resolution HLA genotyping. The genetic ancestry cluster associated with self-reported Caucasian donors included 65% to 90% of the 350 to 500 genotyped donors. An earlier analysis of several hundred of the donors used high-throughput TCR beta sequencing to judge whether each TCR beta V gene segment behaved as functional or pseudogenic. The study used immunosequencing to profile the T cell repertoires of 600 to 850 subjects and linked those repertoires to cytomegalovirus serostatus. HLA typing covered class I and class II loci at four-digit resolution. The study was designed to test whether signatures of past pathogen exposure could be identified by cataloging public T cell receptors. Genome-wide SNP genotypes for about 65% of the roughly 700 donors were used in a later genetic analysis, which treated that subset as a discovery cohort. A separate validation cohort of over a hundred different subjects was used in addition to the approximately 640-subject first cohort. To predict cytomegalovirus infection status, the study brought together high-throughput TCR immunosequencing, statistical association of individual TCRs with disease status, and machine learning. An early release that covered fewer than 750 HLA-typed donors contained approximately 300 gigabases of sequencing data and about 84 million unique TCR sequences. Among some 400 genotyped donors of the cohort, an average of roughly 230,000 unique TCR beta nucleotide sequences was sequenced per donor, of which about 19% were non-productive. Donor age, sex, ethnicity and CMV serostatus were compiled together with the repertoire data. Rather than drawing on any new phenotypic data, the later analysis identified candidate immune exposures from TCR beta sequences and the way those sequences occurred across donors. Typing coverage differed by locus: A, B, C, DRB1 and DQB1 were typed in about 629-640 donors, DQA1 in approximately 520, DPA1 in approximately 600, and DPB1 in 450 to 490.

Summary of the overall study and its limitations: Most TCR sequences were observed very rarely across donors, whereas some public TCRs were present in many individuals. Three of the identified cytomegalovirus-associated TCR beta chains were confirmed in vitro to be specific for cytomegalovirus antigens. The authors suggested that the approach could potentially be extended to other disease states and immunological phenotypes. At a false discovery rate of 0.05, a later analysis linked about 16,000 TCR beta sequences to specific HLA alleles. Because HLA typing was unavailable for some donors at each locus, only the typed subset was used in association tests. In a later genetic analysis, fewer N-insertions in productive TCRs were reported among donors in an Asian-associated ancestry cluster than the roughly 710-donor mean. A further reported finding was that TCR beta sequences accurately predicted the HLA-A and HLA-B alleles for most subjects in the first cohort. The classifier was reported to diagnose cytomegalovirus status with high specificity and sensitivity in both the original and validation cohorts. Linkage disequilibrium might explain the correlated functional status among segregating V segments, but an unknown experimental factor could not be ruled out. In a later genetic analysis, a missense DCLRE1C variant was associated with V-gene and J-gene trimming of TCR beta chains, and the association was replicated in an independent cohort. A cluster of highly shared sequence variants was judged likely to be a technical artifact of the sequencing pipeline. For the cohort, immune exposure information was limited to CMV serostatus. A later analysis found that TCR association rates varied across HLA loci, with DRB1 alleles showing the most associated TCRs and HLA-C alleles the fewest. According to a later analysis, parvovirus B19, influenza, CMV and Epstein-Barr virus appeared linked to several top co-occurrence clusters. In the study, some 180 TCR beta chains were listed as associated with cytomegalovirus. The 87-base-pair reads could not distinguish some IMGT-functional V segments, including TRBV6-2 and TRBV6-3, so those segments were excluded. Sequencing depth was assumed to be roughly uniform across donors in the presence/absence analyses, though that assumption may not hold. Most CMV-associated TCR beta chains appeared to be HLA-restricted in a later analysis, and the HLA associations seemed to be driven largely by CMV exposure. Over 15 rarely observed V segments, including chromosome 9 orphons, were excluded from the earlier analysis of a few hundred of the donors because counts were too low. Strong co-occurrence of HLA alleles, especially DR and DQ, made assigning TCR associations to individual alleles difficult. Compared with equally common non-associated chains, HLA-associated TCR beta chains in a later analysis were more clonally expanded and had lower generation probabilities. An earlier analysis of some 590 of the donors showed that most TCR beta V segments appeared in productive rearrangements either about 87% or about 30% of the time, which broadly matched IMGT annotations. In this cohort, only TCR beta chains were sequenced, and detectable features were limited by the absence of alpha or paired-chain data.

Receptor amplification or capture employed the immunoSEQ multiplex PCR assay. A mixture of 60 forward primers for TCR Vbeta segments and 13 reverse primers for TCR Jbeta segments was used in the multiplex PCR. The CDR3 region of rearranged TCR beta genes was amplified from genomic DNA with a multiplex PCR assay. Amplified TCR beta libraries were sequenced as 87-base-pair reads on the Illumina HiSeq System. On the study's bioinformatics: A later analysis tallied roughly 76 million unique TCR beta chains across the 550 to 850 repertoires, and about 12 million of those chains were shared by two or more donors. Raw reads were error-corrected and collapsed into unique sequences with a nearest-neighbor algorithm that merged closely related sequences to remove PCR and sequencing errors. Alignment of CDR3 sequences to IMGT reference sequences was used to assign V, D and J gene segments. For a sequence to be retained, a match of at least six nucleotides to both a V gene segment and a J gene segment was required. A rearrangement counted as productive if the CDR3 had no stop codons and remained in frame with V and J, and every other rearrangement counted as non-productive. CDR3 was defined by IMGT convention, running from the second conserved V-encoded cysteine to the conserved J-encoded phenylalanine. In an earlier analysis of 550 to 650 of the donors, sequences lacking an unambiguous match to a single V gene segment were excluded. In an earlier analysis of about 590 of the donors, a V segment was called functional when productive rearrangements were above 56.7%, and segregating when the standard deviation between donors exceeded 5%. A statistical classification framework was built for diagnosing cytomegalovirus status from the catalog of TCR beta chain sequences. In a later analysis, TCR nucleotide sequences were compared against IMGT/GENE-DB human TR gene sequences so that V and J genes could be assigned. In a later analysis, CDR3 sequences and most-parsimonious VDJ recombination scenarios were assigned using the TCRdist pipeline. In a later analysis, each TCR beta chain was defined by its CDR3 amino acid sequence together with its V-gene family, and reads without a unique V-gene family were excluded. In a later analysis, 450 to 600 highly shared, low-generation-probability nucleotide sequences were removed to address suspected cross-contamination and a sequencing artifact. In a later analysis, a clonal expansion index for each public chain was calculated from normalized within-repertoire ranks of inferred template counts. Generation probabilities in a later analysis came from a VDJ recombination model fitted to out-of-frame rearrangements, and those results were checked against IGoR. A later analysis scored TCR-TCR, TCR-HLA and TCR-CMV co-occurrence with hypergeometric tests, applying a repertoire-size bias correction to TCR pairs. False discovery rates were estimated in a later analysis by permuting HLA or CMV assignments 20 times. In a later analysis, co-occurring TCRs were grouped using DBSCAN, with TCRdist sequence similarity added in when clustering inside HLA-allele-positive subsets. Repertoires with fewer than 30,000 or more than 120,000 public chains were left out of co-occurrence clustering, as were several repertoires with anomalous nucleotide sharing. TCRdb's version of the immuneACCESS table is confined to in-frame rearrangements and falls short of the full clone set. An unresolved V gene accounts for under half of the shortfall where checked; the remainder is of unknown origin. The V and J calls and clone size come from that table; D and trimming were worked out from the DNA. Within this sample are some 130,000 clones, with approximately 70% of them counted one time only. The top ten constitute 1.5% to 2% of the sample.

The germline V gene specifies SGHVS as CDR1 and FQNEAQ as CDR2. The CDR3 runs 11 amino acids, cysteine and phenylalanine included. Solely the CDR3 DNA is kept, with 33 bases framed from the first base. The V and J ends are trimmed by 1 base and 9 bases, leaving 6 bases between them. Note on this clone: Its antigen has not been determined. Base qualities are not provided; no much larger clone lies one nucleotide away.

The cohort consisted of 666 healthy bone marrow donors. All cohort members were sampled while nominally healthy, although unrecorded immune exposures were likely present. Of the roughly 700 cohort members, around 300 had a positive CMV serostatus and 350 to 450 had a negative one, while no CMV serostatus was recorded for the donor. A peripheral blood sample was provided by each donor, and peripheral blood mononuclear cells were used for TCR beta sequencing. The Qiagen DNeasy Blood Extraction Kit was used to extract genomic DNA from the blood cell samples. The chain links TRBV7-8 with TRBJ1-2; no D gene can be assigned with confidence. The TCR originated in a human donor in good health. Sequenced sample: PBMCs. The CDR3 corresponds to CASSLGGSYTF. The nucleotide sequence is given as TGTGCCAGCAGCTTAGGCGGCAGCTACACCTTC.